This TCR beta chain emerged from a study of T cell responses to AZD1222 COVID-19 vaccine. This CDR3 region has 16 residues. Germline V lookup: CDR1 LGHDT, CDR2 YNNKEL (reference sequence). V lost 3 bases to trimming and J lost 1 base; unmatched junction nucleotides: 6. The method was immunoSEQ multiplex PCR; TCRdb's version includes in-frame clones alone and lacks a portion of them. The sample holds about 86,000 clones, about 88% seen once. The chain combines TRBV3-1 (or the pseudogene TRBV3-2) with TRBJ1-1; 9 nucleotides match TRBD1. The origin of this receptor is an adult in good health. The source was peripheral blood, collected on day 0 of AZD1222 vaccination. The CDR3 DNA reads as TGTGCCAGCAGCCAGAATCCGGGACAGGGGAACACTGAAGCTTTCTTT. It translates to CASSQNPGQGNTEAFF.